The sequence of this T cell receptor (beta chain) was determined in a study of cytomegalovirus exposure and HLA in healthy donors. Study background: Genetic ancestry analysis placed about 84% of the roughly 400 donors that were genotyped in the Caucasian-associated cluster.

With respect to this clone: Its antigen is unidentified.

Study results and caveats: When analyzed later, a missense DCLRE1C variant was found to be linked to TCR beta V- and J-gene trimming.

PCR amplification relied on 60 Vbeta primers (plus 13 Jbeta primers). Data came from immunoSEQ multiplex PCR; TCRdb stores just in-frame clones and leaves some out. The table shows some 120,000 clones, with about four fifths occurring only once. The donors were healthy bone marrow donors. The clonotype originates from a woman younger than 35 in good health and CMV-seronegative. Sequenced material: PBMCs.

This chain's CDR3 is CASSLSPGQGATEAFF. CDR3 DNA: TGTGCCAGCAGTTTATCCCCGGGACAGGGGGCCACTGAAGCTTTCTTT. The gene calls are TRBV27 and TRBJ1-1, with 12 bases fitting TRBD1. Germline CDR1 is MNHEY and CDR2 is SMNVEV (reference sequence). CDR3 size: 16 residues. V was pared by 0 bases and J by 4 bases, with 3 bases of the junction left unmatched.